This is a list of T cell receptor beta chains from one sample in a study of T cells after posttransplantation cyclophosphamide. Produced via immunoSEQ multiplex PCR; TCRdb's table is partial and in-frame only. The data hold several thousand clones, with roughly 87% observed a single time. The source material was memory CD4+ T cells sorted from PBMCs. The source is a woman aged 60-70 years in good health, CMV-negative, and a related stem cell transplant donor. CDR3s include the opening cysteine and the closing phenylalanine or tryptophan. D genes are given only for firm matches. Some rows mark clone size as missing; the rest say once, few, many or name a class of expanded clone.

-	TRBV9	-	TRBJ2-1	CASSVAGAVEQFF	TGTGCCAGCAGCGTAGCTGGGGCAGTTGAGCAGTTCTTC
TRBD2	TRBV5-1	-	TRBJ2-2	CASSLGLAGGPDTGELFF	TGCGCCAGCAGCTTGGGCCTAGCGGGAGGGCCGGACACCGGGGAGCTGTTTTTT
-	TRBV19	-	TRBJ2-2	CASSIGTTNTGELFF	TGTGCCAGTAGTATAGGGACAACGAACACCGGGGAGCTGTTTTTT
TRBD1	TRBV2	-	TRBJ1-4	CASRGQGEKLFF	TGTGCCAGCAGAGGACAGGGTGAAAAACTGTTTTTT
-	TRBV7-7	-	TRBJ2-5	CASSSTWGLQETQYF	TGTGCCAGCAGCTCGACATGGGGCCTCCAAGAGACCCAGTACTTC
TRBD2	TRBV5-1	few	TRBJ2-5	CASSFIAGVQETQYF	TGCGCCAGCAGCTTCATAGCGGGGGTGCAAGAGACCCAGTACTTC
TRBD2	TRBV6-5	-	TRBJ2-2	CASSYISSGVNGELFF	TGTGCCAGCAGTTACATCTCTAGCGGGGTCAACGGGGAGCTGTTTTTT
-	TRBV9	-	TRBJ2-1	CASSVGSGLFNEQFF	TGTGCCAGCAGCGTGGGGTCGGGACTGTTCAATGAGCAGTTCTTC
-	TRBV2	-	TRBJ2-1	CASRVGNTRSTEQFF	TGTGCCAGCCGAGTGGGCAATACTAGATCCACTGAGCAGTTCTTC
TRBD1	TRBV5-8	-	TRBJ2-5	CASSLGARGYQETQYF	TGTGCCAGCAGCTTGGGTGCCAGGGGGTACCAAGAGACCCAGTACTTC
TRBD2	TRBV5-6	few	TRBJ2-1	CASSPPGGTGNEQFF	TGTGCCAGCAGCCCCCCGGGGGGAACGGGCAATGAGCAGTTCTTC
-	TRBV25-1	-	TRBJ1-6	CASSENRQVYNSPLHF	TGTGCCAGCAGTGAAAACCGACAGGTCTATAATTCACCCCTCCACTTT
-	TRBV6-6	-	TRBJ1-2	CASIAETGGYTF	TGTGCCAGCATCGCAGAGACGGGTGGCTACACCTTC
TRBD1	TRBV5-1	-	TRBJ2-5	CASNGDRGETQYF	TGCGCCAGCAACGGGGACAGGGGTGAGACCCAGTACTTC
-	TRBV7-9	few	TRBJ2-5	CASSPQETQYF	TGTGCCAGCAGCCCACAAGAGACCCAGTACTTC